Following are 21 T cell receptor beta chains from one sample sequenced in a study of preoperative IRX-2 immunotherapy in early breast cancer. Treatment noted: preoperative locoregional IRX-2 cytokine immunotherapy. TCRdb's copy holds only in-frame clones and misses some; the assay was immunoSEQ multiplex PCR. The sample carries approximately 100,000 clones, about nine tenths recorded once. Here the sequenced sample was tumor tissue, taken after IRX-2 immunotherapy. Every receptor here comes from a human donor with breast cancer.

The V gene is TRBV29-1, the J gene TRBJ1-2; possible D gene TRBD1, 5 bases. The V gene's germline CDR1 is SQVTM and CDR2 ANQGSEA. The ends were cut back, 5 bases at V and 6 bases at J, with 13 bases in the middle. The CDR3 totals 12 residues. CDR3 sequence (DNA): TGCAGCGTTATCCAGGGCCGAAATGGCTACACCTTC. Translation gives CSVIQGRNGYTF. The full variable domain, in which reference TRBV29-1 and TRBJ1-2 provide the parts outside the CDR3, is SAVISQKPSRDICQRGTSLTIQCQVDSQVTMMFWYRQQPGQSLTLIATANQGSEATYESGFVIDKFPISRPNLTFSTLTVSNMSPEDSSIYLCSVIQGRNGYTFGSGTRLTVV.

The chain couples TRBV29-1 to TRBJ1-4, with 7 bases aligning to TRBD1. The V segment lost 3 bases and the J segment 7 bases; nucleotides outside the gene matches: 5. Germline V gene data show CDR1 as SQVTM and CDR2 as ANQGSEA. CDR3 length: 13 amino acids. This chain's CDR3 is CSVEQGGSEKLFF. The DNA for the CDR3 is TGCAGCGTTGAGCAGGGGGGAAGTGAAAAACTGTTTTTT.

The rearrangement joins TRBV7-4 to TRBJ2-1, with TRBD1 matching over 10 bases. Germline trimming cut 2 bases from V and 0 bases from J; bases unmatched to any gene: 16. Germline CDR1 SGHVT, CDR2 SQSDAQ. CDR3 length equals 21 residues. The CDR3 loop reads CASSLKAPGQGIMSSYNEQFF. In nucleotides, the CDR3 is TGTGCCAGCAGCTTAAAAGCCCCGGGACAGGGGATTATGAGCTCCTACAATGAGCAGTTCTTC.

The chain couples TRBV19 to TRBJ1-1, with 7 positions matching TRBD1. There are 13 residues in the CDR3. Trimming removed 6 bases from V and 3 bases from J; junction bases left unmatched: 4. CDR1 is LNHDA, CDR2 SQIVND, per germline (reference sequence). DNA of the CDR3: TGTGCCAGTAGCCTAACAGGGGACACTGAAGCTTTCTTT. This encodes CASSLTGDTEAFF.

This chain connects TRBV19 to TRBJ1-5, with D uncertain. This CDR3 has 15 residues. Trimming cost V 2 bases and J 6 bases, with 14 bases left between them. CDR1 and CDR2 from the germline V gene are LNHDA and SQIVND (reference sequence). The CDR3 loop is CASSIPTTRIQPQHF. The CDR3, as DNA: TGTGCCAGTAGTATACCGACAACAAGGATTCAGCCCCAGCATTTT.

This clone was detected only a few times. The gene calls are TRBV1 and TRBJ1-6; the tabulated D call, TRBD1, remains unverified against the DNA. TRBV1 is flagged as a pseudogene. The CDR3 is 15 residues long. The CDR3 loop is CASSQEEKGGRPLHF. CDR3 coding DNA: TGCGCCAGCAGCCAAGAAGAGAAAGGGGGCAGGCCCCTCCACTTT.

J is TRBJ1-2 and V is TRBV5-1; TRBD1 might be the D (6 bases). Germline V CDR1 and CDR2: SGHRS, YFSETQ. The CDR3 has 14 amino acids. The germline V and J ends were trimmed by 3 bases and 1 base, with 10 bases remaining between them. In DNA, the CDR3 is TGCGCCAGCAGCTGGACAGACAATAACTATGGCTACACCTTC. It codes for CASSWTDNNYGYTF.

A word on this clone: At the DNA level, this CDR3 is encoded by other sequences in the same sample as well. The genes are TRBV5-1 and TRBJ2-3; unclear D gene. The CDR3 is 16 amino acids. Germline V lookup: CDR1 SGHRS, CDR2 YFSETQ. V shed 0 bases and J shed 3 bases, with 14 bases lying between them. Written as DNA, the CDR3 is TGCGCCAGCAGCTTGGGGACCAGTGGTCGAACAGATACGCAGTATTTT. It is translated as CASSLGTSGRTDTQYF. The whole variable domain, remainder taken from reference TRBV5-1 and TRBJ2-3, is KAGVTQTPRYLIKTRGQQVTLSCSPISGHRSVSWYQQTPGQGLQFLFEYFSETQRNKGNFPGRFSGRQFSNSRSEMNVSTLELGDSALYLCASSLGTSGRTDTQYFGPGTRLTVL.

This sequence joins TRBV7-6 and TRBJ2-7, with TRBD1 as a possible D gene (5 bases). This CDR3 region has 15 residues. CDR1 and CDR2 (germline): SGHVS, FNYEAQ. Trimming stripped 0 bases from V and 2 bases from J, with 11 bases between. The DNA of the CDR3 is TGTGCCAGCAGCTTAGCCGAGACAGACCCCTACGAGCAGTACTTC. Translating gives CASSLAETDPYEQYF.

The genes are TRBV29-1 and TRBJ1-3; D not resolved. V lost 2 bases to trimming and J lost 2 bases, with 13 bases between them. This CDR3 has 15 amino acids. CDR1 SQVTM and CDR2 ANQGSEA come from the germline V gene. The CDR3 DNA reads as TGCAGCGTTGAATTCCCCTCCGACCCTGGAAACACCATATATTTT. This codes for CSVEFPSDPGNTIYF. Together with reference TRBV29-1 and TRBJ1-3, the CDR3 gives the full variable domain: SAVISQKPSRDICQRGTSLTIQCQVDSQVTMMFWYRQQPGQSLTLIATANQGSEATYESGFVIDKFPISRPNLTFSTLTVSNMSPEDSSIYLCSVEFPSDPGNTIYFGEGSWLTVV.

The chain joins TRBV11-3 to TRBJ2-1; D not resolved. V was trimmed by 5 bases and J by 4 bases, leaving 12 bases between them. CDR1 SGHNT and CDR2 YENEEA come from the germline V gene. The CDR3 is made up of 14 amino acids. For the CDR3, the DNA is TGTGCCAGCAGCAGTCTTGCGCCTTACAATGAGCAGTTCTTC. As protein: CASSSLAPYNEQFF. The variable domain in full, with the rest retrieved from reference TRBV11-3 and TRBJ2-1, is EAGVVQSPRYKIIEKKQPVAFWCNPISGHNTLYWYLQNLGQGPELLIRYENEEAVDDSQLPKDRFSAERLKGVDSTLKIQPAELGDSAVYLCASSSLAPYNEQFFGPGTRLTVL.

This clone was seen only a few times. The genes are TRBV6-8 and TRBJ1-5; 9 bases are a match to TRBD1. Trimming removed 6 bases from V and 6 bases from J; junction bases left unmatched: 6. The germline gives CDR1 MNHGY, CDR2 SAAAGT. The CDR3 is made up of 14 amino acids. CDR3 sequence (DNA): TGTGCCAGCAGCACCGGGACAGGGCGTCAGCCCCAGCATTTT. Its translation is CASSTGTGRQPQHF.

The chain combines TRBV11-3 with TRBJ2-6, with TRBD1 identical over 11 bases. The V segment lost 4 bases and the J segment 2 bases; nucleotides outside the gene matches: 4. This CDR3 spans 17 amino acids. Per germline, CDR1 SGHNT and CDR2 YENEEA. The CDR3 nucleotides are TGTGCCAGCAGCTCAGGACAGGGGGCTGCTGGGGCCAACGTCCTGACTTTC. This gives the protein CASSSGQGAAGANVLTF.

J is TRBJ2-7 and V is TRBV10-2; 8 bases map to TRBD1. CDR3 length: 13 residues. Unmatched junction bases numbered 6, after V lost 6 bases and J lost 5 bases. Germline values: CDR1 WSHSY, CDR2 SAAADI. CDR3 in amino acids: CASRGTGGHEQYF. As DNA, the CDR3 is TGCGCCAGCAGGGGGACAGGTGGACACGAGCAGTACTTC.

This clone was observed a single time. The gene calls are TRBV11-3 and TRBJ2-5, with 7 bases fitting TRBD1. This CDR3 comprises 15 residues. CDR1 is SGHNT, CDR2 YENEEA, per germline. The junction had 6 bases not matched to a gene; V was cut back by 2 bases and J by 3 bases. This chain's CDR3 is CASSLLPGGEETQYF. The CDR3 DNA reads TGTGCCAGCAGCTTATTGCCAGGGGGAGAAGAGACCCAGTACTTC.

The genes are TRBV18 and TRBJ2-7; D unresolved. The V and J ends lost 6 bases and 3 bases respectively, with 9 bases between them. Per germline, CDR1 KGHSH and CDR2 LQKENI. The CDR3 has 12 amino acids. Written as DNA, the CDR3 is TGTGCCAGCTCGACACAAAACTACGAGCAGTACTTC. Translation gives CASSTQNYEQYF.

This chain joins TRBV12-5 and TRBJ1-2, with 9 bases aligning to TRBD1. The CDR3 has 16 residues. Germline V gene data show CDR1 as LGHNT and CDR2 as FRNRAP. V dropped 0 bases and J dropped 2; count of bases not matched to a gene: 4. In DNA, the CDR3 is TGTGCTAGTGGTTTGGTACAGGGGGCCTTAAACTATGGCTACACCTTC. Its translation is CASGLVQGALNYGYTF.

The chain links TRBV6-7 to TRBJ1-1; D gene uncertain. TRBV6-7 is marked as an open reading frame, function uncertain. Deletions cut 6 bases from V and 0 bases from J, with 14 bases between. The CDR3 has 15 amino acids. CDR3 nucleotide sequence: TGTGCCAGCAGGAGCCGTCTTACCATGAACACTGAAGCTTTCTTT. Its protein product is CASRSRLTMNTEAFF.

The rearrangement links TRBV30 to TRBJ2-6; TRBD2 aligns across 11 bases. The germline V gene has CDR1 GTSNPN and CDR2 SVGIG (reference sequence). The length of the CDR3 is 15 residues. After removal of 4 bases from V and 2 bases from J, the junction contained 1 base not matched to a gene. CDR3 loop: CAWIAGGPGANVLTF. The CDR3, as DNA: TGTGCCTGGATAGCGGGAGGGCCTGGGGCCAACGTCCTGACTTTC.

The CDR3 loop reads CASSYSRGGNNEQFF. The CDR3 DNA reads as TGTGCCAGCAGTTACTCCCGGGGGGGCAACAATGAGCAGTTCTTC. The V gene is TRBV6-8, the J gene TRBJ2-1, with 8 bases lining up with TRBD2. The CDR3 contains 15 residues. CDR1 is MNHGY, CDR2 SAAAGT, per germline. V lost 0 bases to trimming and J lost 5 bases; unmatched junction nucleotides: 3.

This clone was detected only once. This chain's CDR3 is CASSHYTGPNIQYF. The CDR3 nucleotides read TGTGCCAGCAGTCACTATACAGGACCGAACATTCAGTACTTC. The J gene is TRBJ2-4, the V gene TRBV6-8; D might be TRBD1 (5 bases). Germline values: CDR1 MNHGY, CDR2 SAAAGT. The CDR3 covers 14 residues. The V gene lost 5 bases and the J gene lost 7 bases, with 15 bases spanning the gap.